This entry features one TCR beta chain sequence. Its cognate antigen has yet to be identified. Base quality data are lacking; no much larger clone is found one base away. This specimen belongs to a study of T-cell memory formation after mild COVID-19 (dated by TCRdb to the early 2020s). About the investigation overall: TCR sequence clusters from the two donors were largely donor specific. The cohort was made up of two young adult volunteers, one female and one male, who were previously healthy. In a couple of donors, T-cell clones that expanded and contracted after mild COVID-19 were tracked by sequencing TCRalpha and TCRbeta repertoires over time. The full study reports these points: SARS-CoV-2 specificity was not confirmed for the second-wave clones peaking on day 37. Contracting CD4+ clones were found mainly in CM and EM memory subsets, while CD8+ clones were enriched in EMRA. The study included only a couple of mild cases, and larger cohorts that include severe cases with pre-infection samples were judged to be necessary. Clones contracting from day 15 to 85 had balanced CD4/CD8 phenotypes, while a second wave expanding from day 15 to 37 was biased towards CD4+. The detection of some responding clones in pre-infection memory suggests that pre-existing cross-reactive memory T cells joined the SARS-CoV-2 response.

CDR1 and CDR2 are read off the germline V gene (reference sequence) as LNHDA and SQIVND. From the cysteine through the phenylalanine, the CDR3 covers 12 amino acids. Only the CDR3 DNA stays, 36 bases, in frame from base 1. V lost 2 bases and J lost 4 bases; the stretch between them is 3 bases long. Data came from an Illumina NovaSeq 6000. Using 5'RACE with constant-segment primers, TCRalpha and TCRbeta cDNA libraries were constructed, with sample barcodes and unique molecular identifiers added in the process. RNA was extracted from every sample with Trizol reagent. Amplification of the libraries took two PCR steps, and the second step added a second sample barcode plus Illumina TruSeq adapters. Sequencing of libraries was performed on an Illumina NovaSeq with 2 x 150 bp paired-end reads. The published analysis was carried out like this. Demultiplexing of reads and collapsing into UMI-guided consensus sequences were performed with migec v1.2.7. Using mixcr v2.1.11, the UMI consensuses were aligned to TRA and TRB V and J templates and assembled into clonotypes. Clonotypes were classified as expanded or contracted when called significant by both edgeR and NoisET, with noise models trained on biological replicates. For edgeR calls, the thresholds were a false discovery rate-adjusted p below 0.01 and a log2 fold-change of 1. As an exploratory analysis of dynamics, max-normalized trajectories of the 1000 most abundant clonotypes were examined with PCA combined with hierarchical clustering. Separately sequenced CD4+ and CD8+ repertoires were used to assign a CD4 or CD8 phenotype to each responding clone. TCRdb trimmed public reads at Q25 via fastp, called clones via MiXCR and kept in-frame beta chains. Duplicate CDR3 protein sequences are folded into a single record with the most common DNA and genes. These V and J calls derive from TCRdb rather than the authors' analysis. Within this sample are approximately 200,000 distinct CDR3 sequences, with under 20% of them counted one time only. Approximately 2% of the sample is taken by the ten largest.

PBMCs were isolated by Ficoll-Paque density gradient centrifugation. The V and J genes are TRBV19 and TRBJ1-5; the D gene lacks a confident call. What was sequenced was PBMCs or a T cell subset sorted from them (not recorded which). The TCR originated in an adult woman who had mild COVID-19 (a few samples of this study predate the infection). The sample titles of this study are shuffled in the database, so cell type and time point are left out; the donor was told from shared clones. The nucleotide sequence reads TGTGCCAGTAGTATAAGGAATCAGCCCCAGCATTTT. This gives the protein CASSIRNQPQHF.